This entry concerns a single T cell receptor (beta chain). Sequencing was performed with immunoSEQ multiplex PCR; in TCRdb, only in-frame clones are kept and a portion is missing. The sample contains approximately 80,000 clones, around 90% of which appear only once. This specimen belongs to a study of T cell changes during pregnancy in multiple sclerosis. The germline V and J ends were trimmed by 5 bases and 5 bases, with 18 bases remaining between them. The CDR3 is 15 residues long. The germline V gene encodes CDR1 LGHNA and CDR2 YNFKEQ. The material was PBMCs, obtained in the first trimester of pregnancy. This TCR was sampled from a female donor in good health, serving as a control in a pregnancy study. Some clones in this sample may be carry-over from other donors' samples. The chain has TRBV4-2 and TRBJ1-1; D perhaps matches TRBD1 (5 bases). The CDR3 nucleotides are TGTGCCAGCAGCACTATGGGGGGGGTTGGGACTGAAGCTTTCTTT. The encoded protein is CASSTMGGVGTEAFF.